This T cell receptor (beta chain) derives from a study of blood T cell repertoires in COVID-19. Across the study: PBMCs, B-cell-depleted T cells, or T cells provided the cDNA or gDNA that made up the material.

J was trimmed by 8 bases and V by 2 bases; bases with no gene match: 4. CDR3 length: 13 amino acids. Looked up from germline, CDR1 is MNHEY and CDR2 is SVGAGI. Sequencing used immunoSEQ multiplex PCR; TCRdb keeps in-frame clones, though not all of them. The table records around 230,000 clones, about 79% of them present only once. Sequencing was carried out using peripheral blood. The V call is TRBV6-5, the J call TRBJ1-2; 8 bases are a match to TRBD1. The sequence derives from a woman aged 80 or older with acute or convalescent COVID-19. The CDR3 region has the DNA TGTGCCAGCAGTTACGACCGGGACAGGGGCTACACCTTC. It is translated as CASSYDRDRGYTF.